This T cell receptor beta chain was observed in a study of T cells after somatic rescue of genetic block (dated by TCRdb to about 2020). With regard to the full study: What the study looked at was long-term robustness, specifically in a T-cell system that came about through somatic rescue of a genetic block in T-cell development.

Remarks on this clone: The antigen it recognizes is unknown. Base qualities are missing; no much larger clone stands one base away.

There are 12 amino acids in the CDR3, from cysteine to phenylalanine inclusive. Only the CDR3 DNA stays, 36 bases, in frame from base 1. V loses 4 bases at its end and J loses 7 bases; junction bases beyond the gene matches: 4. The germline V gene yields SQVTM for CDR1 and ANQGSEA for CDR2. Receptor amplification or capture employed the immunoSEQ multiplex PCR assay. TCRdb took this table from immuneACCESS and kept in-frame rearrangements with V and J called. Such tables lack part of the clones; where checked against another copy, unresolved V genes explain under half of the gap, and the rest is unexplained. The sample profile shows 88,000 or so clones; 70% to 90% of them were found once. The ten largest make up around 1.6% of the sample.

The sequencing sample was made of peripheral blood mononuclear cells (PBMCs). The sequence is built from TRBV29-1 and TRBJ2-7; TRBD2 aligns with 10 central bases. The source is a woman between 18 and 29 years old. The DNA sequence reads TGCAGCGTTGGGAAGGGACTAGCGGAGCAGTACTTC. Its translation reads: CSVGKGLAEQYF.